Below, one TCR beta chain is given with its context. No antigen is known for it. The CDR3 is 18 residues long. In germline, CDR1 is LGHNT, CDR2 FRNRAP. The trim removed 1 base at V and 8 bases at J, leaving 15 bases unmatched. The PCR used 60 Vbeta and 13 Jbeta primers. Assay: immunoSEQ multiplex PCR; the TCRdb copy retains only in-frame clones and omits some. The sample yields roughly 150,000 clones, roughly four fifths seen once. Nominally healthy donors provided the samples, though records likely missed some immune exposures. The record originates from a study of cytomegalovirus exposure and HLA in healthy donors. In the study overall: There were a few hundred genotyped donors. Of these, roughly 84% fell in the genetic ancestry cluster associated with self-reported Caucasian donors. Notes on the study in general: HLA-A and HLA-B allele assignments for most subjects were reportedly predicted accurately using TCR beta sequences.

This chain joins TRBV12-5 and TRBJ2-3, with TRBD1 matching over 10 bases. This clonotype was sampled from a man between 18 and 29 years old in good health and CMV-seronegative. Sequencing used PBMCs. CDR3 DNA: TGTGCTAGTGGTTTGGCCGACACCTTCGGACAGGGGGTGGGTACGCAGTATTTT. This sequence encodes CASGLADTFGQGVGTQYF.